The entry below gives a single T cell receptor beta chain sequence along with its context. What it binds is unknown. The trim removed 0 bases at V and 3 bases at J, leaving 2 bases unmatched. The CDR3 is 16 amino acids. The germline V gene has CDR1 SGHVS and CDR2 FQNEAQ. Libraries were prepared by immunoSEQ multiplex PCR; TCRdb keeps only in-frame clonotypes and omits some of them. The sample yields approximately 2.3 million clones, 85% to 95% seen once. This sample is part of a study of shared clonotypes between healthy human individuals. Study-wide results and limits: Clonotypes not shared had lower generation probabilities than those common to all four donors.

The sequenced sample was naive CD4+ T cells from PBMCs. Subset given: CD45RA+ positively selected. The chain has TRBV7-8 and TRBJ1-5; 10 bases are a match to TRBD1. This receptor was identified in a man aged 18 to 30 in good health. Some clones in this sample may be carry-over from other donors' samples. CDR3 coding DNA: TGTGCCAGCAGCTTAGCGGGACAGGGGCTCAATCAGCCCCAGCATTTT. It encodes CASSLAGQGLNQPQHF.